This TCR beta chain was identified in a study of cytomegalovirus exposure and HLA in healthy donors. It was with 60 Vbeta and 13 Jbeta primers that the PCR ran. Sequenced by immunoSEQ multiplex PCR; TCRdb stores in-frame clones only, minus some. The data hold about 140,000 clones, with almost 80% observed a single time. For this clone: Antigen specificity is unknown.

Germline values: CDR1 SGHRS, CDR2 YFSETQ. V gave up 8 bases and J gave up 0 bases, with 15 bases separating them. This CDR3 comprises 15 residues. Study results and caveats: Reports described diagnosis of cytomegalovirus status by the classifier as highly specific and sensitive. Highly shared variants forming one cluster were likely a sequencing artifact. In an earlier analysis, about 87% or about 30%: the productive usage of most TCR beta V segments.

Sample: PBMCs. The genes are TRBV5-1 and TRBJ2-1; TRBD2 is a possible D gene (6 bases). The clonotype originates from a woman younger than 45 in good health and CMV-seronegative. In DNA form, the CDR3 reads TGCGCCAGTTCCGAAGCGGGCCCCTCCTACAATGAGCAGTTCTTC. Amino acid sequence: CASSEAGPSYNEQFF.